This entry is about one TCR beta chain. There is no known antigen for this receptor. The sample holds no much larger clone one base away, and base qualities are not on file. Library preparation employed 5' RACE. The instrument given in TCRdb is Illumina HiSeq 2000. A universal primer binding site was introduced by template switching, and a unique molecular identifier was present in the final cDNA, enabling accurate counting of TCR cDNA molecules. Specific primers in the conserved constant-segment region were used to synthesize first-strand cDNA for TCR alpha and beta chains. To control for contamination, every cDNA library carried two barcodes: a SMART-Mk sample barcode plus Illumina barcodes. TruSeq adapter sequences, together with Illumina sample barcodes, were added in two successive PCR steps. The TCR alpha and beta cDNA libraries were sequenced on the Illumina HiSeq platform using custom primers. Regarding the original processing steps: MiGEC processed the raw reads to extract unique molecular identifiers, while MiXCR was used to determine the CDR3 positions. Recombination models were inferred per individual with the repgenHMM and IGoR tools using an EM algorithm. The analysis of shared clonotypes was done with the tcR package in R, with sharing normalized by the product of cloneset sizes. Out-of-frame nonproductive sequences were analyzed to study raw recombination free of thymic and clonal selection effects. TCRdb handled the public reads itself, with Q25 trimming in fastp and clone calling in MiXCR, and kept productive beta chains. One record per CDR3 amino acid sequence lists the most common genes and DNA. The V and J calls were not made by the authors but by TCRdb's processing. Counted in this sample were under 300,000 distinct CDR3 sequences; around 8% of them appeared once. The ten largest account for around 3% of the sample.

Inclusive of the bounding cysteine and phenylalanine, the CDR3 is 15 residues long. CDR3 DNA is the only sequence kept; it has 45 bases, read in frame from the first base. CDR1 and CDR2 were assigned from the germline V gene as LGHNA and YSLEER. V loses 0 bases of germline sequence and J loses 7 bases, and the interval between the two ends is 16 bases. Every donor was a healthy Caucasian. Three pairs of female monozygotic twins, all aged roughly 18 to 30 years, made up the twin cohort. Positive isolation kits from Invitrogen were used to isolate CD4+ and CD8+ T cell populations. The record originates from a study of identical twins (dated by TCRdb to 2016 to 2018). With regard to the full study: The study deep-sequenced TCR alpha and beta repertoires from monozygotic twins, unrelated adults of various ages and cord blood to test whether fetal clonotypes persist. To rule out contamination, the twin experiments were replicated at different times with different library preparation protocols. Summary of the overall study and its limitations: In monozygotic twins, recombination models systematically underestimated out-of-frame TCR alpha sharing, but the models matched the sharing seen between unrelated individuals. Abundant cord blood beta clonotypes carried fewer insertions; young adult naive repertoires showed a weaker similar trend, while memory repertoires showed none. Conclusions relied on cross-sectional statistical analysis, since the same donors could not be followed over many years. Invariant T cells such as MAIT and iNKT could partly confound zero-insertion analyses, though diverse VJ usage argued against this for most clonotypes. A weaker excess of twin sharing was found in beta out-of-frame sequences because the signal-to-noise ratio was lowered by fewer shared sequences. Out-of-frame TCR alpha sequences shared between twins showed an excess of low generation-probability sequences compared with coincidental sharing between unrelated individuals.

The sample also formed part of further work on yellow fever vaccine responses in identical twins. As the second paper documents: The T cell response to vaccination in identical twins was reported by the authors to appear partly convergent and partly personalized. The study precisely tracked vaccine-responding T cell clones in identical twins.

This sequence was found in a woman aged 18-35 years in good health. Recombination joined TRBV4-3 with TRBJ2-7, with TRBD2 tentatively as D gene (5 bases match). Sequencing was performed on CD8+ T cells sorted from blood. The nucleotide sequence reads TGCGCCAGCAGCCAAGATCATAAGCTAGCTCGAGAGCAGTACTTC. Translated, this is CASSQDHKLAREQYF.